This T cell receptor (beta chain) appears in the sequencing data of a study of T cells expressing NK-cell markers. Overall study context: From sorted CD3+CD56+NKG2C+, CD3+CD56+NKG2C- and CD3+CD56-NKG2C+ T cells came the TCR beta repertoires. Among the eight sequenced donors, seven tested HCMV-seropositive and one tested seronegative.

Regarding this clonotype: Antigen: not known.

From germline, CDR1 is SGHVS and CDR2 FQNEAQ. The CDR3 loop spans 15 amino acids. Whole-study findings and limits: In a group of roughly 6 donors, dominant NKG2C+ clonotypes represented roughly 1.0-7.5% of CD8+ T cells.

5'RACE template switching with UMIs produced the TCR beta cDNA. TCRdb re-called the 5' RACE reads, yielding one record per CDR3 amino acid sequence without DNA. Its table lists approximately 550,000 distinct CDR3 sequences. The gene calls are TRBV7-8 and TRBJ1-6; lacking DNA, the TRBD1 call made by TCRdb goes unchecked. Sequenced sample: blood T cells: a sorted CD56 or NKG2C T cell subset, CD4+ or CD8+ T cells, or bulk PBMC T cells (not recorded which). This TCR was recovered from a man aged 18-30 years in good health. This chain's CDR3 is CASSGARNGDSPLHF.